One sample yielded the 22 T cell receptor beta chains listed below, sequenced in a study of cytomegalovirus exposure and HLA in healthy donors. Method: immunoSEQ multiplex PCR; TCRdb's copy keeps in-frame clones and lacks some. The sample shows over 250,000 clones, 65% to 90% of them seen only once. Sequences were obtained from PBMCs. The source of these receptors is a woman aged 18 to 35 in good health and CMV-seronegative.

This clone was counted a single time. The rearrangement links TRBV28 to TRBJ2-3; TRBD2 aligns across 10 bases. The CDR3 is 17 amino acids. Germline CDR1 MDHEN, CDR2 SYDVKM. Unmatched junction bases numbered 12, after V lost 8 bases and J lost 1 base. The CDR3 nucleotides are TGTGCCAGCTTCCCGGGACTAGCGATTTTGGGCACAGATACGCAGTATTTT. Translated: CASFPGLAILGTDTQYF.

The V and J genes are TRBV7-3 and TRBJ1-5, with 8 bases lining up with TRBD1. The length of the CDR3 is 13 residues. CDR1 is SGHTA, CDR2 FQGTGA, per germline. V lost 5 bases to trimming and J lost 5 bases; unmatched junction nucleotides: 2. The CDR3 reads CASSTTGDQPQHF. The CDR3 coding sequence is TGTGCCAGCAGCACGACAGGGGATCAGCCCCAGCATTTT.

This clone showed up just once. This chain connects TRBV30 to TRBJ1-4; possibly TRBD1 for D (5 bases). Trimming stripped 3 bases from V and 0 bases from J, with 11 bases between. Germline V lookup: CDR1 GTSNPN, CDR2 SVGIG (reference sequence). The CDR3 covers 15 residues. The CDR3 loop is CAWSAGTTTNEKLFF. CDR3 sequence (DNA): TGTGCCTGGAGCGCAGGGACTACAACTAATGAAAAACTGTTTTTT. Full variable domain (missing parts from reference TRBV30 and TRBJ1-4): SQTIHQWPATLVQPVGSPLSLECTVEGTSNPNLYWYRQAAGRGLQLLFYSVGIGQISSEVPQNLSASRPQDRQFILSSKKLLLSDSGFYLCAWSAGTTTNEKLFFGSGTQLSVL.

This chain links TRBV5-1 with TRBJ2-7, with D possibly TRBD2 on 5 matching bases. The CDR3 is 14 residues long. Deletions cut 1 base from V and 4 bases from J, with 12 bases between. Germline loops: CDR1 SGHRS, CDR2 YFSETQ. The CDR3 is CASSLTSILYEQYF. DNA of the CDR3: TGCGCCAGCAGCTTGACTAGTATCCTTTACGAGCAGTACTTC.

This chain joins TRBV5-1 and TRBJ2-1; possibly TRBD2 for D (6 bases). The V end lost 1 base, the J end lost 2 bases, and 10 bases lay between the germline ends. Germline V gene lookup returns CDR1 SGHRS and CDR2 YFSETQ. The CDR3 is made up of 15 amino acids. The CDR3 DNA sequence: TGCGCCAGCAGCTTGAAACGGGGGACCTACAATGAGCAGTTCTTC. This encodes CASSLKRGTYNEQFF.

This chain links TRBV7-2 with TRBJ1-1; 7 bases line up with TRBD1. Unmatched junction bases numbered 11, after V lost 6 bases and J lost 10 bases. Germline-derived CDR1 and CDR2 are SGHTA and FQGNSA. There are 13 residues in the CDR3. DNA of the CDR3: TGTGCCAGCAGTAGAGGCGACAGGGACCGAGCTTTCTTT. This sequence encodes CASSRGDRDRAFF.

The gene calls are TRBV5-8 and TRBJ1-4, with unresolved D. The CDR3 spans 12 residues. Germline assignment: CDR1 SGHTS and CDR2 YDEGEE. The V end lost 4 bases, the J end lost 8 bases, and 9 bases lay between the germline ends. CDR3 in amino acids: CASSPGREKLFF. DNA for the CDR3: TGTGCCAGCAGCCCAGGAAGAGAAAAACTGTTTTTT.

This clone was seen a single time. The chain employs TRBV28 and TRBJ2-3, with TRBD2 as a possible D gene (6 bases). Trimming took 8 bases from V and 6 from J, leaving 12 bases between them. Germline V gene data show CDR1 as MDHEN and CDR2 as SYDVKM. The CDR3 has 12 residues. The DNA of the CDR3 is TGTGCCAGCCGGGGAGGAGGGGATACGCAGTATTTT. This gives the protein CASRGGGDTQYF.

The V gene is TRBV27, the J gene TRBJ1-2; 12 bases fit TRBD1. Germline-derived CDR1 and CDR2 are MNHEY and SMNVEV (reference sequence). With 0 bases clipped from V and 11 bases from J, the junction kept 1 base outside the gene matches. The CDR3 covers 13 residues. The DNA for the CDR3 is TGTGCCAGCAGTTTATCGGGACAGGGGGCATACACCTTC. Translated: CASSLSGQGAYTF.

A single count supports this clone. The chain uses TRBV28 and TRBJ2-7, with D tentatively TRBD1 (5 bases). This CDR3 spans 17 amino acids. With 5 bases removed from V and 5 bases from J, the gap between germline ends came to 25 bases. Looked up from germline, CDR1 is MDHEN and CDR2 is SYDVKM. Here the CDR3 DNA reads TGTGCCAGCAGTCCTCTAATACCTGAAGGCAGGGAAAACGAGCAGTACTTC. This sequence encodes CASSPLIPEGRENEQYF.

CDR3 nucleotide sequence: TGTGCCAGCAGTTTAAGAGAAGAAGCTTTCTTT. Translating gives CASSLREEAFF. This chain links TRBV28 with TRBJ1-1, with D unclear. This CDR3 has 11 residues. V lost 2 bases to trimming and J lost 8 bases, with 6 bases between them. Per the germline V gene, CDR1 is MDHEN and CDR2 is SYDVKM.

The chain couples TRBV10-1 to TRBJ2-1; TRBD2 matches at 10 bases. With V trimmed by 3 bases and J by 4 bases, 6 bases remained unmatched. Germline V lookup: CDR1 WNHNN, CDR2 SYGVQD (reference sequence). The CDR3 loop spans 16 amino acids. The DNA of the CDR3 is TGCGCCAGCAGTGATGCCGGGACTAGCGAGTACAATGAGCAGTTCTTC. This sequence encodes CASSDAGTSEYNEQFF.

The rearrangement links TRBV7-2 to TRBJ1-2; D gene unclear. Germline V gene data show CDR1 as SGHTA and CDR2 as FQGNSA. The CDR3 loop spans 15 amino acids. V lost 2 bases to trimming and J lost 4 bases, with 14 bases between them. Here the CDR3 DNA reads TGTGCCAGCAGCTTACGTGGAGGCCAAGTCTATGGCTACACCTTC. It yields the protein CASSLRGGQVYGYTF.

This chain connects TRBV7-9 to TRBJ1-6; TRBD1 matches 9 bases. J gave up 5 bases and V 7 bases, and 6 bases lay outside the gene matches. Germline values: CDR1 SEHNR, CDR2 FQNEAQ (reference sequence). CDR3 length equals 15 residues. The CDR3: CASIRGTGHNSPLHF. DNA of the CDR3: TGTGCCAGCATCCGGGGGACAGGGCATAATTCACCCCTCCACTTT. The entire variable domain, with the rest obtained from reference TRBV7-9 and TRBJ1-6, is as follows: DTGVSQNPRHKITKRGQNVTFRCDPISEHNRLYWYRQTLGQGPEFLTYFQNEAQLEKSRLLSDRFSAERPKGSFSTLEIQRTEQGDSAMYLCASIRGTGHNSPLHFGNGTRLTVT.

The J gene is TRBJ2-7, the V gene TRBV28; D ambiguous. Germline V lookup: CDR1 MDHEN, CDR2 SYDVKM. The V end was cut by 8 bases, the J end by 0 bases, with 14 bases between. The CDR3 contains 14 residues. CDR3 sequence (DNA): TGTGCCAGCGTTGACAAATCAAGCTCCTACGAGCAGTACTTC. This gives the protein CASVDKSSSYEQYF.

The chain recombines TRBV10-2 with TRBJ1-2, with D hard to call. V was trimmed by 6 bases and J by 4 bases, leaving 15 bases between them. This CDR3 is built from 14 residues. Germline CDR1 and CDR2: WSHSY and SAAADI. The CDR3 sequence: CASRGRPVGYGYTF. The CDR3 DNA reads TGCGCCAGCAGGGGCCGGCCTGTGGGCTATGGCTACACCTTC.

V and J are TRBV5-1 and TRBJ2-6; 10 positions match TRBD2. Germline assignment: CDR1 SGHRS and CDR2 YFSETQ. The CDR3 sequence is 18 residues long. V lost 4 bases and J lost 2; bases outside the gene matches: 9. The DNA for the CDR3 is TGCGCCAGCAGCCCCTTCGGGACTAGCGACCCTGGGGCCAACGTCCTGACTTTC. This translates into CASSPFGTSDPGANVLTF.

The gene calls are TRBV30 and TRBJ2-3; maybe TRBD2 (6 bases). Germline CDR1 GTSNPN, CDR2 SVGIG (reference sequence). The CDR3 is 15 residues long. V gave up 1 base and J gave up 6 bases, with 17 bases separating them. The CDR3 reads CAWSGPGLGTDTQYF. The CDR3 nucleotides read TGTGCCTGGAGTGGACCGGGACTGGGAACGGATACGCAGTATTTT.

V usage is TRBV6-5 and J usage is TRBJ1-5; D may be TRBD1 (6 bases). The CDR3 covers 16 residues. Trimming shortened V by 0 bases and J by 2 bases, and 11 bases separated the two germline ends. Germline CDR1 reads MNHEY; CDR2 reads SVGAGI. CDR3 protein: CASSYSTGSGNQPQHF. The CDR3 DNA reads TGTGCCAGCAGTTACTCCACAGGGTCAGGCAATCAGCCCCAGCATTTT.

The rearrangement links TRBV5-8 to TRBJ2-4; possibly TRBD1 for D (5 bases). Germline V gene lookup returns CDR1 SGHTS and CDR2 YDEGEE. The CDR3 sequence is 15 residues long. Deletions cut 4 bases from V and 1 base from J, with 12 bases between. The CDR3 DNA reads TGTGCCAGCAGCGGCAGGGCTGAGGCCAAAAACATTCAGTACTTC. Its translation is CASSGRAEAKNIQYF.

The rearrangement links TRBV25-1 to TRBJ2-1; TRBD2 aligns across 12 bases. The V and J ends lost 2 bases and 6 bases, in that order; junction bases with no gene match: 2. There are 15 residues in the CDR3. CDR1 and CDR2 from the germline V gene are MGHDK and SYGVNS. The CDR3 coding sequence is TGTGCCAGCAGTGAAGGACTAGCGGGGTTCAATGAGCAGTTCTTC. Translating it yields CASSEGLAGFNEQFF.

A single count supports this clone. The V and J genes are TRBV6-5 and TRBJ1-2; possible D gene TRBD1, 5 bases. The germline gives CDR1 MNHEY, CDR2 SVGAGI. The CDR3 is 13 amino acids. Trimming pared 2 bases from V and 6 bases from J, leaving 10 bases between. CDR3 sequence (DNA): TGTGCCAGCAGTTACGGTAGGGGTCATGGCTACACCTTC. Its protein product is CASSYGRGHGYTF.